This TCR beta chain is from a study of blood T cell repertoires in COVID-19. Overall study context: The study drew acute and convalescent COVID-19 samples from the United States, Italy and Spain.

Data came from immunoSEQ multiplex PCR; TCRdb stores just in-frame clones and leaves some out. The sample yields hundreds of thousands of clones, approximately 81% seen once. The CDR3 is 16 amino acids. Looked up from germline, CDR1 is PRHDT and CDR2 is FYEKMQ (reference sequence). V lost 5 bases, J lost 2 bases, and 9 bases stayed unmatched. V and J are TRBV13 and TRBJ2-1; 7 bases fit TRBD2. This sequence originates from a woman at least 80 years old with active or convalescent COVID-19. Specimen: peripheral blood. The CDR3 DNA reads TGTGCCAGCAGCCTCAGCGGGAACGGCCCCTACAATGAGCAGTTCTTC. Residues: CASSLSGNGPYNEQFF.